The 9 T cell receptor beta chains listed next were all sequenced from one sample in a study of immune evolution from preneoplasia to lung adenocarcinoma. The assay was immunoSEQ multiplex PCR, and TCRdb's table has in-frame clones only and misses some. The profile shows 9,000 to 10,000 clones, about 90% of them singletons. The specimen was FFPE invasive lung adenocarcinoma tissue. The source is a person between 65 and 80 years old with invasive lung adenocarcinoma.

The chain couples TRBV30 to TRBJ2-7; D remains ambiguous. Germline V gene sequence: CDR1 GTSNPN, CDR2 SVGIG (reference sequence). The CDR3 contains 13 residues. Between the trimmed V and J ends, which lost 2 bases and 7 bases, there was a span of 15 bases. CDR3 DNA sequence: TGTGCCTGGAGTCCCTCCCGTTACTGGGAGCAGTACTTC. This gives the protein CAWSPSRYWEQYF.

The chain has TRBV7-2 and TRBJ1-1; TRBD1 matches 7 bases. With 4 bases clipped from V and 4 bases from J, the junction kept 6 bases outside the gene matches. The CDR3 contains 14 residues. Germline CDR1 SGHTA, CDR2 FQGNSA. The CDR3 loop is CASSYRGFGTEAFF. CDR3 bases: TGTGCCAGCAGCTACAGGGGTTTCGGCACTGAAGCTTTCTTT.

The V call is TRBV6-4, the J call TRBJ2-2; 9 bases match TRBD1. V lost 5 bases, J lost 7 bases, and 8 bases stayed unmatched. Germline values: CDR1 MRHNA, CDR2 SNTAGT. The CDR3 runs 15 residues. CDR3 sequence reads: CASSPQGAQNGELFF. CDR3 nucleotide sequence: TGTGCCAGCAGTCCACAGGGGGCGCAGAACGGGGAGCTGTTTTTT.

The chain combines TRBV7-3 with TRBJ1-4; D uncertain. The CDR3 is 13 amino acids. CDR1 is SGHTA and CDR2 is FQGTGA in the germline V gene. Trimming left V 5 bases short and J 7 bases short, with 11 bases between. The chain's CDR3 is CASSPGGSEKLFF. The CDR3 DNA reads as TGTGCCAGCAGCCCGGGAGGGAGTGAAAAACTGTTTTTT.

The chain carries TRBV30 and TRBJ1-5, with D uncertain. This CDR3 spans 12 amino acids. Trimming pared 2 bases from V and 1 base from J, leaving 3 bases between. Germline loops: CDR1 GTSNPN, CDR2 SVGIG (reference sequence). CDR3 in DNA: TGTGCCTGGAGTCGGAGCAATCAGCCCCAGCATTTT. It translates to CAWSRSNQPQHF. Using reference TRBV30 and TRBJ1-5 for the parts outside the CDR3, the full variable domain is SQTIHQWPATLVQPVGSPLSLECTVEGTSNPNLYWYRQAAGRGLQLLFYSVGIGQISSEVPQNLSASRPQDRQFILSSKKLLLSDSGFYLCAWSRSNQPQHFGDGTRLSIL.

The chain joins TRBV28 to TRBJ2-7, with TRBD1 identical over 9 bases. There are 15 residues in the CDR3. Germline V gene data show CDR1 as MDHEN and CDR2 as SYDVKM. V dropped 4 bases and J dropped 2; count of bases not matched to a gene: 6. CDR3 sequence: CASSSTGTGTYEQYF. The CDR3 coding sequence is TGTGCCAGCAGTTCAACCGGGACAGGGACCTACGAGCAGTACTTC.

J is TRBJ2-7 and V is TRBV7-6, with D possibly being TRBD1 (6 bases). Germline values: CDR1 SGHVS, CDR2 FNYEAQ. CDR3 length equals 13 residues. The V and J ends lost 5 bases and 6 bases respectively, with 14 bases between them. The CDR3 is CASSPIQGGEQYF. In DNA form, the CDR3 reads TGTGCCAGCAGCCCGATACAGGGTGGCGAGCAGTACTTC.

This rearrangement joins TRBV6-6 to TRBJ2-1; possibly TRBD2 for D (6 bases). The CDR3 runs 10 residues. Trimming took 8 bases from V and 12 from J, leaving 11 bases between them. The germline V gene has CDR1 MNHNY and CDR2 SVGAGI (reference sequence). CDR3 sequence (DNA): TGTGCCAGCGCGGGGAGGTGGCAGTTCTTC. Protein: CASAGRWQFF.

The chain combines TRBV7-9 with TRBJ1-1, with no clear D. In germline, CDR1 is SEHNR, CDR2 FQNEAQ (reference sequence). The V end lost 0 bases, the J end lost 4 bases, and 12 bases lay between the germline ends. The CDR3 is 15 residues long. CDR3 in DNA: TGTGCCAGCAGCTTAGCTGCGGCGGAGGGCACTGAAGCTTTCTTT. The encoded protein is CASSLAAAEGTEAFF.